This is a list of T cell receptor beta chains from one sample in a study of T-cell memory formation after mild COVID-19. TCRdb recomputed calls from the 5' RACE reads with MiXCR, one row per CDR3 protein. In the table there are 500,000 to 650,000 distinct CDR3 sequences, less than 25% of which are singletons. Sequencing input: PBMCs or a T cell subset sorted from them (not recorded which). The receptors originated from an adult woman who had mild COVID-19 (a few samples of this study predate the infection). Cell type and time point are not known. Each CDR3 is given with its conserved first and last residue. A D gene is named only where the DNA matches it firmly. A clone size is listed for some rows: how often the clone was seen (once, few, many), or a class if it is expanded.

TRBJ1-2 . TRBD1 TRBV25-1 CASSATGQGARGYTF TGTGCCAGCAGTGCCACGGGACAGGGGGCGAGGGGCTACACCTTC
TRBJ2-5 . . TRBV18 CASSPHSGETQYF TGTGCCAGCTCACCACATTCGGGAGAGACCCAGTACTTC
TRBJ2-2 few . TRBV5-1 CASSPEGIRRTGELFF TGCGCCAGCAGCCCGGAAGGCATACGAAGGACCGGGGAGCTGTTTTTT
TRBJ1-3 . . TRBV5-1 CASRASGATDTIYF TGCGCCAGCAGGGCATCAGGGGCTACGGACACCATATATTTT
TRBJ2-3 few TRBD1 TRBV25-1 CASDWTGSDTQYF TGTGCCAGCGATTGGACAGGGTCGGATACGCAGTATTTT
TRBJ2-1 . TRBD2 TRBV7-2 CASSDGLAGGFFHSYNEQFF TGTGCCAGCAGCGACGGACTAGCGGGGGGGTTTTTCCACTCCTACAATGAGCAGTTCTTC
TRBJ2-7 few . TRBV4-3 CASSPGLTSVYEQYF TGCGCCAGCAGCCCCGGCCTAACCTCTGTGTACGAGCAGTACTTC
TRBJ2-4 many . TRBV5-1 CASSEGHIRENIQYF TGCGCCAGCAGCGAAGGACATATCAGGGAGAACATTCAGTACTTC
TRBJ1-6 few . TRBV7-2 CASSSWGGDSPLHF TGTGCCAGCAGCTCGTGGGGGGGCGACTCACCCCTCCACTTT
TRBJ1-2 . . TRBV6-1 CASSRALGDYGYTF TGTGCCAGCAGCAGGGCCCTGGGAGACTATGGCTACACCTTC
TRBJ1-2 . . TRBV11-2 CASSLERGAYGYTF TGTGCCAGCAGCTTAGAGCGGGGGGCCTATGGCTACACCTTC
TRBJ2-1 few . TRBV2 CASAGGRVRGNEQFF TGTGCCAGCGCGGGTGGCAGGGTAAGGGGTAATGAGCAGTTCTTC
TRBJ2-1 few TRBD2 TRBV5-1 CASSLAMWEREHNEQFF TGCGCCAGCAGCTTGGCCATGTGGGAGCGGGAACACAATGAGCAGTTCTTC
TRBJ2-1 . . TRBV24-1 CATSELGNEQFF TGTGCCACCAGTGAATTGGGCAATGAGCAGTTCTTC
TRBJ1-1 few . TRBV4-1 CASSHPTRSTEAFF TGCGCCAGCAGCCACCCGACGCGGAGCACTGAAGCTTTCTTT
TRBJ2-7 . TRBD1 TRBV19 CASSKTGYTYEQYF TGTGCCAGTAGTAAGACAGGGTACACCTACGAGCAGTACTTC
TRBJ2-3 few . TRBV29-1 CSVEKTVERPDTQYF TGCAGCGTTGAAAAGACAGTTGAACGGCCAGATACGCAGTATTTT
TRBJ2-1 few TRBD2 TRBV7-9 CASSLRGAGVGEQFF TGTGCCAGCAGCTTGCGGGGGGCAGGGGTCGGTGAGCAGTTCTTC
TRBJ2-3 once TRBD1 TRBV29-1 CSVSAGTGLTDTQYF TGCAGCGTGTCCGCGGGGACAGGACTCACAGATACGCAGTATTTT
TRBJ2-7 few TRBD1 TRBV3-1 CASSQDLTGTGLYEQYF TGTGCCAGCAGCCAAGATCTAACCGGGACAGGTTTGTACGAGCAGTACTTC
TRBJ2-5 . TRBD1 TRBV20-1 CSAGDRRETQYF TGCAGTGCCGGGGACAGGAGAGAGACCCAGTACTTC
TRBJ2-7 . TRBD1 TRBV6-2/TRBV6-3 CASSENRDRGPYEQYF TGTGCCAGCAGTGAAAACCGGGACAGGGGGCCCTACGAGCAGTACTTC
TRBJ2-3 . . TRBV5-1 CASSLALTTTITDTQYF TGCGCCAGCAGCTTAGCCCTGACAACCACGATCACAGATACGCAGTATTTT
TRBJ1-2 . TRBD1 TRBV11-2 CASSLVGQNYGYTF TGTGCCAGCAGCTTAGTGGGACAGAACTATGGCTACACCTTC
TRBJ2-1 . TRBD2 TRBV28 CATKGGDEQFF TGTGCCACGAAGGGAGGGGATGAGCAGTTCTTC
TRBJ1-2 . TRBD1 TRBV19 CALGQAQGGYTF TGTGCCTTGGGACAGGCCCAGGGGGGCTACACCTTC
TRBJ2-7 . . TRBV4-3 CASSQALPQYEQYF TGCGCCAGCAGCCAAGCCCTCCCACAGTACGAGCAGTACTTC
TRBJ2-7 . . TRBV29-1 CSVETHYEQYF TGCAGCGTTGAAACTCACTACGAGCAGTACTTC
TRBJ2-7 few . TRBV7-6 CASSMSSHSYEQYF TGTGCCAGCAGCATGAGCAGTCACTCCTACGAGCAGTACTTC
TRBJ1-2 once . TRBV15 CATSGEQGLANYGYTF TGTGCCACCAGCGGGGAACAGGGCCTTGCTAACTATGGCTACACCTTC
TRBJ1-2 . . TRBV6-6 CASGPGDYGYTF TGTGCCAGCGGCCCGGGGGACTATGGCTACACCTTC
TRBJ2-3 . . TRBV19 CASRDRTDTQYF TGTGCCAGTAGGGACCGGACAGATACGCAGTATTTT
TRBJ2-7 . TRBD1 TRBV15 CATSDIPGQGVYEQYF TGTGCCACCAGCGACATACCGGGACAGGGGGTTTACGAGCAGTACTTC
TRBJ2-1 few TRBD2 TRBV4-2 CASSQDAGGNEQFF TGTGCCAGCAGCCAAGATGCGGGAGGGAATGAGCAGTTCTTC
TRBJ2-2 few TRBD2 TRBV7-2 CASSLLAGDTGELFF TGTGCCAGCAGCCTACTAGCGGGAGACACCGGGGAGCTGTTTTTT
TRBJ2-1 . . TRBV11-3 CASRGGASDEQFF TGTGCCAGCAGGGGGGGTGCATCAGATGAGCAGTTCTTC
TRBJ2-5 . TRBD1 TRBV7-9 CASSSRDREIETQYF TGTGCCAGCAGCTCCCGGGACAGGGAGATAGAGACCCAGTACTTC
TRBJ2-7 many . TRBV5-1 CASSLVSPDGGYEQYF TGCGCCAGCAGCTTGGTTTCGCCCGACGGTGGCTACGAGCAGTACTTC
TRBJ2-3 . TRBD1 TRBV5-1 CASSTGTGGTDTQYF TGCGCCAGCAGCACCGGGACAGGGGGCACAGATACGCAGTATTTT
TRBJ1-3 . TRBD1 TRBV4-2 CASSQARSGGGNTIYF TGTGCCAGCAGCCAAGCCCGTTCAGGGGGTGGAAACACCATATATTTT
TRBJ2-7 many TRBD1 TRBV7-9 CASSLPGQQYEQYF TGTGCCAGCAGCTTACCGGGACAGCAATACGAGCAGTACTTC
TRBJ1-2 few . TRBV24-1 CATSDARGRSHGYTF TGTGCCACCAGTGATGCCCGGGGCCGGAGTCATGGCTACACCTTC